These T cell receptor beta chains were read from a single sample in a study of long-term antiretroviral therapy in people with HIV. The method was immunoSEQ multiplex PCR; TCRdb's version includes in-frame clones alone and lacks a portion of them. The profile shows more than 20,000 clones, 82% of them singletons. Specimen: unsorted PBMCs, collected 2.4 years after starting antiretroviral therapy. The source is a man aged 40-50 years with HIV. The CDR3 runs from the conserved cysteine through the conserved F or W. The order of the fields is D gene, V gene, J gene, clone size, CDR3 protein, CDR3 DNA. The D gene is left open where the match is weak. Not every row has a clone size; where given, it reads once, few, many or a size class.

d_gene: .
v_gene: TRBV18
j_gene: TRBJ2-6
abundance: medium-sized
CDR3aa: CASSGSGANVLTF
CDR3nt: TGTGCCAGCTCAGGATCCGGGGCCAACGTCCTGACTTTC

d_gene: TRBD1
v_gene: TRBV19
j_gene: TRBJ1-1
abundance: .
CDR3aa: CASSRDRGHTEAFF
CDR3nt: TGTGCCAGTAGTAGGGACAGGGGACACACTGAAGCTTTCTTT

d_gene: TRBD2
v_gene: TRBV7-9
j_gene: TRBJ2-5
abundance: .
CDR3aa: CASSPVGGAVEETQYF
CDR3nt: TGTGCCAGCAGCCCCGTCGGGGGGGCGGTAGAAGAGACCCAGTACTTC

d_gene: TRBD1
v_gene: TRBV5-4
j_gene: TRBJ1-6
abundance: few
CDR3aa: CASSGGGTANSPLHF
CDR3nt: TGTGCCAGCAGCGGGGGGGGGACAGCGAATTCACCCCTCCACTTT

d_gene: .
v_gene: TRBV15
j_gene: TRBJ2-7
abundance: .
CDR3aa: CATSRRNRSYEQYF
CDR3nt: TGTGCCACCAGCAGAAGGAACAGGTCCTACGAGCAGTACTTC

d_gene: .
v_gene: TRBV19
j_gene: TRBJ1-5
abundance: .
CDR3aa: CASRVDSGSNQPQHF
CDR3nt: TGTGCCAGTAGAGTAGACAGCGGGAGCAATCAGCCCCAGCATTTT

d_gene: TRBD2
v_gene: TRBV14
j_gene: TRBJ2-1
abundance: once
CDR3aa: CASSRPGLAGRNEQFF
CDR3nt: TGTGCCAGCAGCCGGCCGGGACTAGCGGGCCGTAATGAGCAGTTCTTC

d_gene: .
v_gene: TRBV29-1
j_gene: TRBJ2-3
abundance: .
CDR3aa: CSVRLGGDTQYF
CDR3nt: TGCAGCGTTCGACTAGGGGGAGATACGCAGTATTTT

d_gene: .
v_gene: TRBV27
j_gene: TRBJ2-7
abundance: .
CDR3aa: CASSPGGGYEQYF
CDR3nt: TGTGCCAGCTCACCGGGTGGGGGTTACGAGCAGTACTTC

d_gene: TRBD1
v_gene: TRBV5-5
j_gene: TRBJ1-5
abundance: .
CDR3aa: CASSSVPGQRYNQPQHF
CDR3nt: TGTGCCAGCAGCTCGGTCCCGGGACAGAGATACAATCAGCCCCAGCATTTT

d_gene: .
v_gene: TRBV7-9
j_gene: TRBJ1-2
abundance: .
CDR3aa: CASSNRDTGYTF
CDR3nt: TGTGCCAGCAGCAACCGGGACACCGGCTACACCTTC

d_gene: .
v_gene: TRBV7-9
j_gene: TRBJ1-1
abundance: .
CDR3aa: CASHPENTEAFF
CDR3nt: TGTGCCAGCCACCCAGAGAACACTGAAGCTTTCTTT

d_gene: .
v_gene: TRBV4-2
j_gene: TRBJ1-6
abundance: .
CDR3aa: CASSQGGENSPLHF
CDR3nt: TGTGCCAGCAGCCAAGGGGGCGAAAATTCACCCCTCCACTTT

d_gene: .
v_gene: TRBV7-8
j_gene: TRBJ1-2
abundance: .
CDR3aa: CASSPDSDYGYTF
CDR3nt: TGTGCCAGCAGCCCGGACAGCGACTATGGCTACACCTTC

d_gene: .
v_gene: TRBV11-2
j_gene: TRBJ2-7
abundance: .
CDR3aa: CASSRGGSSSYEQYF
CDR3nt: TGTGCCAGCAGCAGGGGGGGCTCCAGCTCCTACGAGCAGTACTTC

d_gene: .
v_gene: TRBV7-9
j_gene: TRBJ2-7
abundance: .
CDR3aa: CASTSILSYEQYF
CDR3nt: TGTGCCAGCACCTCGATCCTCTCCTACGAGCAGTACTTC

d_gene: .
v_gene: TRBV5-1
j_gene: TRBJ2-6
abundance: .
CDR3aa: CASSISRLSGANVLTF
CDR3nt: TGCGCCAGCAGTATCTCCCGACTCTCTGGGGCCAACGTCCTGACTTTC

d_gene: .
v_gene: TRBV7-2
j_gene: TRBJ2-2
abundance: .
CDR3aa: CASRTSDTGELFF
CDR3nt: TGTGCCAGCAGAACCTCAGACACCGGGGAGCTGTTTTTT

d_gene: .
v_gene: TRBV2
j_gene: TRBJ2-5
abundance: few
CDR3aa: CASRRDPGTETQYF
CDR3nt: TGTGCCAGCAGGCGGGACCCAGGGACGGAGACCCAGTACTTC

d_gene: TRBD2
v_gene: TRBV7-9
j_gene: TRBJ2-2
abundance: .
CDR3aa: CASSLGLATNTGELFF
CDR3nt: TGTGCCAGCAGCCTGGGACTAGCGACGAACACCGGGGAGCTGTTTTTT

d_gene: TRBD2
v_gene: TRBV4-2
j_gene: TRBJ2-7
abundance: .
CDR3aa: CASSQDTFGVAGGEEQYF
CDR3nt: TGTGCCAGCAGCCAAGACACGTTCGGGGTAGCGGGAGGGGAAGAGCAGTACTTC

d_gene: TRBD1
v_gene: TRBV7-2
j_gene: TRBJ2-7
abundance: .
CDR3aa: CASSLGTGPEQYF
CDR3nt: TGTGCCAGCAGCCTCGGGACAGGCCCCGAGCAGTACTTC

d_gene: .
v_gene: TRBV4-2
j_gene: TRBJ1-4
abundance: .
CDR3aa: CASSQEQINEKLFF
CDR3nt: TGTGCCAGCAGCCAAGAACAGATTAATGAAAAACTGTTTTTT

d_gene: TRBD1
v_gene: TRBV7-8
j_gene: TRBJ1-6
abundance: .
CDR3aa: CASSSGTGGSPLHF
CDR3nt: TGTGCCAGCAGCTCCGGGACAGGGGGATCACCCCTCCACTTT

d_gene: TRBD1
v_gene: TRBV5-8
j_gene: TRBJ2-2
abundance: .
CDR3aa: CASSLGGQALSIGELFF
CDR3nt: TGTGCCAGCAGCTTGGGGGGACAGGCCCTGTCGATCGGGGAGCTGTTTTTT

d_gene: .
v_gene: TRBV5-6
j_gene: TRBJ2-7
abundance: .
CDR3aa: CASSPDPGGTYEQYF
CDR3nt: TGTGCCAGCAGCCCCGACCCTGGGGGTACCTACGAGCAGTACTTC

d_gene: .
v_gene: TRBV7-9
j_gene: TRBJ1-4
abundance: .
CDR3aa: CASSSGQTTNEKLFF
CDR3nt: TGTGCCAGCAGCTCAGGACAGACAACTAATGAAAAACTGTTTTTT

d_gene: .
v_gene: TRBV5-5
j_gene: TRBJ1-1
abundance: .
CDR3aa: CASSPSGIGTEAFF
CDR3nt: TGTGCCAGCAGCCCGAGTGGGATAGGGACTGAAGCTTTCTTT

d_gene: TRBD1
v_gene: TRBV6-5
j_gene: TRBJ2-7
abundance: .
CDR3aa: CASGDRGRSSEQYF
CDR3nt: TGTGCCAGCGGGGACAGGGGGCGCAGTTCCGAGCAGTACTTC